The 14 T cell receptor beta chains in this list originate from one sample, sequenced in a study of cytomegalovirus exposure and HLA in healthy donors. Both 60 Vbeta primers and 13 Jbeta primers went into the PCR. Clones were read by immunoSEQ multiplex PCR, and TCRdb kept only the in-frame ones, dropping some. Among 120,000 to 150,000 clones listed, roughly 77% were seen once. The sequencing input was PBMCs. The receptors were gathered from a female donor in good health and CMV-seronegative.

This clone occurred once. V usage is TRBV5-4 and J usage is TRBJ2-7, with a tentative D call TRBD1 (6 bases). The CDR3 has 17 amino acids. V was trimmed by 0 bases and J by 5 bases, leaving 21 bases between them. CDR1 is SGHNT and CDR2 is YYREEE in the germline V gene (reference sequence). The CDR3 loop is CASSLDYLQGEGHEQYF. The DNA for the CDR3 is TGTGCCAGCAGCTTGGATTATTTACAGGGAGAGGGCCACGAGCAGTACTTC.

The CDR3 region has the DNA TGTGCCAGCAGCTGGGCGGGCCGCCCCACAGATACGCAGTATTTT. It codes for CASSWAGRPTDTQYF. This chain connects TRBV7-8 to TRBJ2-3; tentative D call: TRBD2 (5 bases). CDR1 and CDR2 from the germline V gene are SGHVS and FQNEAQ. The CDR3 has 15 amino acids. Trimming removed 4 bases from V and 2 bases from J, with 13 bases in between.

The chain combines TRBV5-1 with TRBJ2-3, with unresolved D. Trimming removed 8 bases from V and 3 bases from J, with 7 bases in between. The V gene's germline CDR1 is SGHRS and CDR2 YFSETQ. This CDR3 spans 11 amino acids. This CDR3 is CASIETDTQYF. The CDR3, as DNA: TGCGCCAGTATCGAGACAGATACGCAGTATTTT.

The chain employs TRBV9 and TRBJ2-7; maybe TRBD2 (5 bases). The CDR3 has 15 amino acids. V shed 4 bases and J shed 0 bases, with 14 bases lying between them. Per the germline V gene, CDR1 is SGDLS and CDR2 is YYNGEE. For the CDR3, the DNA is TGTGCCAGCAGCATCTTCGACGGGATCTCCTACGAGCAGTACTTC. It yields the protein CASSIFDGISYEQYF.

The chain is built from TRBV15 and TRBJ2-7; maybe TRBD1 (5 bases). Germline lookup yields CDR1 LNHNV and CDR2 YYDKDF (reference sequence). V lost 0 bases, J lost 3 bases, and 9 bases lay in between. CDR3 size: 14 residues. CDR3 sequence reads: CATSRDQGDYEQYF. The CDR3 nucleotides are TGTGCCACCAGCAGAGATCAAGGGGACTACGAGCAGTACTTC.

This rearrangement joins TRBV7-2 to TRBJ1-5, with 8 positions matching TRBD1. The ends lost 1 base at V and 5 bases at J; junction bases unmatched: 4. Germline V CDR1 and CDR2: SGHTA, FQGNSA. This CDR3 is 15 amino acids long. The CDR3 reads CASSLDRGSDQPQHF. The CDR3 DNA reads TGTGCCAGCAGCTTAGACAGGGGGAGTGATCAGCCCCAGCATTTT.

DNA for the CDR3: TGTGCCAGCAGCACAACGACAGGGCCCTACGAGCAGTACTTC. Protein product: CASSTTTGPYEQYF. This chain uses TRBV5-4 with TRBJ2-7, with 7 nucleotides matching TRBD1. Unmatched junction bases numbered 6, after V lost 4 bases and J lost 2 bases. Germline assignment: CDR1 SGHNT and CDR2 YYREEE (reference sequence). The CDR3 totals 14 residues.

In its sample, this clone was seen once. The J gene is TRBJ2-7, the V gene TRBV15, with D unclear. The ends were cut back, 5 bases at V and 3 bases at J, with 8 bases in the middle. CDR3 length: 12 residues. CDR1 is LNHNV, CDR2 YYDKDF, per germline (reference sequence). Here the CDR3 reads CATSPTGYEQYF. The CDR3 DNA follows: TGTGCCACCAGCCCTACGGGCTACGAGCAGTACTTC.

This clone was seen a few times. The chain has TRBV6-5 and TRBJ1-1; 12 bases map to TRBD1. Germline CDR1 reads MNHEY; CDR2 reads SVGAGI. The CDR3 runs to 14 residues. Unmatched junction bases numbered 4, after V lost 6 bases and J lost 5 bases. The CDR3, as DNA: TGTGCCAGCAGCCGGGACAGGGGGCAGACTGAAGCTTTCTTT. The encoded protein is CASSRDRGQTEAFF.

This CDR3 reads CASSVGAGSTETQYF. CDR3 in DNA: TGTGCCAGCAGCGTAGGAGCAGGCTCCACCGAGACCCAGTACTTC. The chain recombines TRBV9 with TRBJ2-5, with D unclear. Germline V gene lookup returns CDR1 SGDLS and CDR2 YYNGEE. This CDR3 is built from 15 residues. Trimming left V 0 bases short and J 5 bases short, with 14 bases between.

The CDR3 nucleotides are TGTGCCAGCAGCGCGACAGGGGATAGCAATCAGCCCCAGCATTTT. Translating it yields CASSATGDSNQPQHF. The rearrangement links TRBV9 to TRBJ1-5, with TRBD1 matching 8 bases. The CDR3 covers 15 residues. V lost 3 bases and J lost 0; bases outside the gene matches: 2. The germline V gene encodes CDR1 SGDLS and CDR2 YYNGEE.

CDR3 loop: CASSQVLSGANVLTF. CDR3 coding DNA: TGCGCCAGCAGCCAAGTCCTCTCTGGGGCCAACGTCCTGACTTTC. The rearrangement links TRBV4-3 to TRBJ2-6; D gene uncertain. Trimming removed 1 base at V and 0 bases at J, with 4 bases between. The CDR3 contains 15 residues. Germline CDR1 LGHNA, CDR2 YSLEER.

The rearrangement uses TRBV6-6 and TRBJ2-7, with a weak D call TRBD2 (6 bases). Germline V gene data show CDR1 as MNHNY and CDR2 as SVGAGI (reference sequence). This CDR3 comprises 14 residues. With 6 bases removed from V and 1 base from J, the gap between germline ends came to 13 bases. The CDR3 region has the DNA TGTGCCAGCAGGGGGGGAGAGAGGTCCTACGAGCAGTACTTC. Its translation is CASRGGERSYEQYF.

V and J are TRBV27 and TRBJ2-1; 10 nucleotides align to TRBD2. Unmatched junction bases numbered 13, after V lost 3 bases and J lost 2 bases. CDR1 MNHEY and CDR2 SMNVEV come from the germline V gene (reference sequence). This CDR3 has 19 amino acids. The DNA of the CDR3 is TGTGCCAGCAGTTTCGACGGGAGCGGGAGGGCCGGTCCCTACAATGAGCAGTTCTTC. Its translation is CASSFDGSGRAGPYNEQFF.